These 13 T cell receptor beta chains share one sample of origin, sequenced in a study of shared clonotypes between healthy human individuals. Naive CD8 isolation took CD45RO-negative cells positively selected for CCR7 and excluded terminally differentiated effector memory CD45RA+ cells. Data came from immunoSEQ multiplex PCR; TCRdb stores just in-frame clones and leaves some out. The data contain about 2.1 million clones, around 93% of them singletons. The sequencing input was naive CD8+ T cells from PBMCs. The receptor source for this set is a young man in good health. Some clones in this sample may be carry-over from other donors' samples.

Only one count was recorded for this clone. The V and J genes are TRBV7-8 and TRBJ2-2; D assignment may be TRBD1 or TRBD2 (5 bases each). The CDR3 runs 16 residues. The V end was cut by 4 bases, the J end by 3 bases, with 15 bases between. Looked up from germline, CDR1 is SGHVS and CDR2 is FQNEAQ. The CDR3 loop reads CASSSRDPGYTGELFF. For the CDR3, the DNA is TGTGCCAGCAGCTCCCGGGACCCGGGGTACACCGGGGAGCTGTTTTTT.

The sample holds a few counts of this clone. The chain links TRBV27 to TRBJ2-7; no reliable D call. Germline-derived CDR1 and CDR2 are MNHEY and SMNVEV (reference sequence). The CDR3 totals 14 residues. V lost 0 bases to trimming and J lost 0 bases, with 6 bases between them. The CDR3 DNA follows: TGTGCCAGCAGTTTATCAGGGATCTCCTACGAGCAGTACTTC. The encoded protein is CASSLSGISYEQYF.

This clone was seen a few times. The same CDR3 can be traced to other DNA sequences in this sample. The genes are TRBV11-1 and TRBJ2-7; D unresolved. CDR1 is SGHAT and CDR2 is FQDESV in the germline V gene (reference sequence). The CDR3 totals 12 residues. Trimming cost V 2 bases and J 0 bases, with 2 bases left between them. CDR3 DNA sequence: TGTGCCAGCAGCTTAACCTCCTACGAGCAGTACTTC. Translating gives CASSLTSYEQYF. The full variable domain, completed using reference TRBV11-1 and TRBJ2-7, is EAEVAQSPRYKITEKSQAVAFWCDPISGHATLYWYRQILGQGPELLVQFQDESVVDDSQLPKDRFSAERLKGVDSTLKIQPAELGDSAMYLCASSLTSYEQYFGPGTRLTVT.

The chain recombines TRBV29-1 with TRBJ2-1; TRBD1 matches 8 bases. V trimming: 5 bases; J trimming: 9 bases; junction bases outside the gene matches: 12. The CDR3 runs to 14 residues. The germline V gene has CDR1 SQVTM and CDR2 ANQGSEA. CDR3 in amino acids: CSVTGTGRYGEQFF. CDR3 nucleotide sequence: TGCAGCGTTACTGGGACAGGTCGTTATGGTGAGCAGTTCTTC.

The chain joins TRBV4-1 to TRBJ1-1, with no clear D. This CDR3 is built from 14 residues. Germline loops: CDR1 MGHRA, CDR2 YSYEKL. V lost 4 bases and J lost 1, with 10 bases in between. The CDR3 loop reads CASSPLSWNTEAFF. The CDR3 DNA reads TGCGCCAGCAGCCCGTTGTCCTGGAACACTGAAGCTTTCTTT.

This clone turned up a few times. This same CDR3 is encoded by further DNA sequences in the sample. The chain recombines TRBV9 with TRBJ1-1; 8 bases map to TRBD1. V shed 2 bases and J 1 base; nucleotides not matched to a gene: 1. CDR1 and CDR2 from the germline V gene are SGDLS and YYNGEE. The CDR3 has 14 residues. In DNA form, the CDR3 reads TGTGCCAGCAGCGTTGGACAGGGGAACACTGAAGCTTTCTTT. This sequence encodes CASSVGQGNTEAFF.

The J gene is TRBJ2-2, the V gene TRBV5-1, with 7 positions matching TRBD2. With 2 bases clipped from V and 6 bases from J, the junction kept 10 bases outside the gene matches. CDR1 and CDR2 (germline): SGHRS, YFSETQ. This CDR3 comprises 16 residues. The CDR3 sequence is CASSFGMAGAPGELFF. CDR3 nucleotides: TGCGCCAGCAGCTTTGGGATGGCGGGAGCCCCCGGGGAGCTGTTTTTT. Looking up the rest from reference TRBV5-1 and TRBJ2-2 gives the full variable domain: KAGVTQTPRYLIKTRGQQVTLSCSPISGHRSVSWYQQTPGQGLQFLFEYFSETQRNKGNFPGRFSGRQFSNSRSEMNVSTLELGDSALYLCASSFGMAGAPGELFFGEGSRLTVL.

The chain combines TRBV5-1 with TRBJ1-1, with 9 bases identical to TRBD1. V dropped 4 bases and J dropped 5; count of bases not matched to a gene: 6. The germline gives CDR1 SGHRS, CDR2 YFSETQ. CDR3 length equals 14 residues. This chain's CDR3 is CASSLQGAGTEAFF. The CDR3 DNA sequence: TGCGCCAGCAGCCTACAGGGGGCCGGGACTGAAGCTTTCTTT.

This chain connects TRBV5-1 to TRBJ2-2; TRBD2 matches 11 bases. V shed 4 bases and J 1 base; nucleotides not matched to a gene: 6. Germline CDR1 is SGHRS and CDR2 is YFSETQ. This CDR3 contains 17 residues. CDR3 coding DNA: TGCGCCAGCAGCACCCCGGGACTAGCGGAGAACACCGGGGAGCTGTTTTTT. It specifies CASSTPGLAENTGELFF.

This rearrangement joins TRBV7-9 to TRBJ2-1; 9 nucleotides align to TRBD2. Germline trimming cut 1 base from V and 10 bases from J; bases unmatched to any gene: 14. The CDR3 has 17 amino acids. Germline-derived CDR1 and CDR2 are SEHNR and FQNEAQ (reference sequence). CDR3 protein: CASSLEGRLAGSGEQFF. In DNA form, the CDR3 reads TGTGCCAGCAGCTTAGAGGGCCGGCTAGCGGGGTCGGGGGAGCAGTTCTTC.

The CDR3 loop is CASSYAAGAYEQYF. CDR3 coding DNA: TGTGCCAGCAGTTACGCGGCCGGAGCCTACGAGCAGTACTTC. V and J are TRBV6-5 and TRBJ2-7; D is ambiguous. V gave up 2 bases and J gave up 2 bases, with 10 bases separating them. The germline V gene has CDR1 MNHEY and CDR2 SVGAGI. The CDR3 length is 14 residues.

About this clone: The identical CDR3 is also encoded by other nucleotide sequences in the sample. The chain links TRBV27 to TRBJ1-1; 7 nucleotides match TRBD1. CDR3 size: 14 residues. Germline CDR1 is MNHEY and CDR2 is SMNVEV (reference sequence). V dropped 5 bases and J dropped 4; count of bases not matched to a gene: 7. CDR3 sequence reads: CASSPRQGGTEAFF. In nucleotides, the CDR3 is TGTGCCAGCAGTCCCAGACAGGGTGGCACTGAAGCTTTCTTT.

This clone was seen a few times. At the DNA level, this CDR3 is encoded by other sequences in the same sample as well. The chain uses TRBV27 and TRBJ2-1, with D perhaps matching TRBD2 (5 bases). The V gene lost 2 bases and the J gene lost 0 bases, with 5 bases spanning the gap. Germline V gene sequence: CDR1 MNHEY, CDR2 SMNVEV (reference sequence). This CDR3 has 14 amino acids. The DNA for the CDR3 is TGTGCCAGCAGTTTACGGGGCTCCTACAATGAGCAGTTCTTC. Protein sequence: CASSLRGSYNEQFF.